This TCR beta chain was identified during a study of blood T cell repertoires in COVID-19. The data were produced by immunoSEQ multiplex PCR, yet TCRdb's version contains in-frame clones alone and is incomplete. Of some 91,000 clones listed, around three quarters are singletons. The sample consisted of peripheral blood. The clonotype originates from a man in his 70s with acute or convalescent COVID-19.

CDR3 DNA: TGTGCCAGCAGCTTGGGACAGGGCACCGGGGAGCTGTTTTTT. Protein product: CASSLGQGTGELFF. This chain uses TRBV7-2 with TRBJ2-2; 9 bases agree with TRBD1. V gave up 3 bases and J gave up 4 bases; unmatched junction bases: 0. Per germline, CDR1 SGHTA and CDR2 FQGNSA. CDR3 size: 14 residues.